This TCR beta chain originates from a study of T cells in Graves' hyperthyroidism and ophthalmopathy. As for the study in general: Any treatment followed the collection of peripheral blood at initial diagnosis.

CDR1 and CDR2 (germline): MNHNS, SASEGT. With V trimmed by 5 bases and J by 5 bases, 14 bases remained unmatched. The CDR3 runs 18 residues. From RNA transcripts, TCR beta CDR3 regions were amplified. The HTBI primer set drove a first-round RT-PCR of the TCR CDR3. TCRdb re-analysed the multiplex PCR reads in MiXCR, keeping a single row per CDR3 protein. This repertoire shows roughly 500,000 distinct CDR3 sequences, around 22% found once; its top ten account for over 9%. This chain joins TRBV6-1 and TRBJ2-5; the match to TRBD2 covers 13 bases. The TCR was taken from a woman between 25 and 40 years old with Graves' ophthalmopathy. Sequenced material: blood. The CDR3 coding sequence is TGTGCCAGCAGTAAGAAACTAGCGGGAGGGCCTGCGAGGGAGACCCAGTACTTC. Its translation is CASSKKLAGGPARETQYF.